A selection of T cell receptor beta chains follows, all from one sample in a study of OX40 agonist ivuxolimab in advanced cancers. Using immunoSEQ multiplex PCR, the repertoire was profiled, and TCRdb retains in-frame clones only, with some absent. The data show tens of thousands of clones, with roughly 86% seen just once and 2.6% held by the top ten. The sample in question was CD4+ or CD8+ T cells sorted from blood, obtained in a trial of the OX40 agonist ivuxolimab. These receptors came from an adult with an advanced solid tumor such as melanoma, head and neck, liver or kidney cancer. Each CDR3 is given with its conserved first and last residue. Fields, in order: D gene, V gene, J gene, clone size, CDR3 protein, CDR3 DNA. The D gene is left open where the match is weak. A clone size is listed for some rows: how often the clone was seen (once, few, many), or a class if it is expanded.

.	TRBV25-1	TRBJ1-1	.	CASQLTGNTEAFF	TGTGCCAGCCAACTAACAGGCAACACTGAAGCTTTCTTT
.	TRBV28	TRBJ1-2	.	CASTRERIYTF	TGTGCCAGCACCCGGGAGCGGATCTACACCTTC
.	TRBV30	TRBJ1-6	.	CAWSVAVNSPLHF	TGTGCCTGGAGTGTGGCAGTGAATTCACCCCTCCACTTT
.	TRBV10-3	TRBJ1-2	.	CAIMGNLNYGYTF	TGTGCCATCATGGGGAATCTTAACTATGGCTACACCTTC
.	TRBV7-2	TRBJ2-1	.	CASSTRGLGAYNEQFF	TGTGCCAGCAGCACACGGGGCCTCGGTGCCTACAATGAGCAGTTCTTC
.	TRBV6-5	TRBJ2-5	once	CASSPVLGAWRTQYF	TGTGCCAGCAGCCCGGTGTTGGGGGCCTGGAGGACCCAGTACTTC
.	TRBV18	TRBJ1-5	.	CASSPDGNRPQHF	TGTGCCAGCTCACCGGACGGCAATCGGCCCCAGCATTTT
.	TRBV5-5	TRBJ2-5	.	CASSPAMGETQYF	TGTGCCAGCAGCCCAGCTATGGGAGAGACCCAGTACTTC
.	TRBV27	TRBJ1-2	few	CASSTIRGTYGYTF	TGTGCCAGCAGTACGATCAGGGGAACCTATGGCTACACCTTC
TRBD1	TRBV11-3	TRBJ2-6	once	CASSLTGAASGANVLTF	TGTGCCAGCAGCCTTACAGGGGCCGCCTCTGGGGCCAACGTCCTGACTTTC
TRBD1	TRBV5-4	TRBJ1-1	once	CASSPGGQGGTEAFF	TGTGCCAGCAGCCCGGGGGGACAGGGAGGCACTGAAGCTTTCTTT
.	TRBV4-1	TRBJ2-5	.	CASSQGWGREETQYF	TGCGCCAGCAGCCAAGGGTGGGGGCGGGAGGAGACCCAGTACTTC
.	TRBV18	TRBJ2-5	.	CASSSGMPGDGQETQYF	TGTGCCAGCTCATCAGGCATGCCCGGGGACGGGCAAGAGACCCAGTACTTC
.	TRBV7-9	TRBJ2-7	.	CASSSWDNGEQYF	TGTGCCAGCAGCTCCTGGGACAATGGCGAGCAGTACTTC
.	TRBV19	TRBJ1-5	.	CASSFSGGGRQPQHF	TGTGCCAGTAGTTTCTCCGGGGGCGGTAGACAGCCCCAGCATTTT
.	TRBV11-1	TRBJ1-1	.	CASSLGPGYTEAFF	TGTGCCAGCAGCTTAGGGCCGGGCTACACTGAAGCTTTCTTT
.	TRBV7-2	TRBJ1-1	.	CASSLSSRNTEAFF	TGTGCCAGCAGCCTCTCTTCACGGAACACTGAAGCTTTCTTT
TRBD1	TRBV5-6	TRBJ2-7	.	CASSGTGGPYEQYF	TGTGCCAGCAGCGGGACAGGGGGCCCCTACGAGCAGTACTTC
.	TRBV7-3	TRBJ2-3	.	CASSLRGGTTDTQYF	TGTGCCAGCAGCTTAAGGGGGGGCACCACAGATACGCAGTATTTT
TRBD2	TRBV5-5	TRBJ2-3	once	CASSIRLAGGPTDTQYF	TGTGCCAGCAGCATAAGGCTAGCGGGGGGCCCCACAGATACGCAGTATTTT
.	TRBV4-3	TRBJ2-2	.	CASSQEGSTGELFF	TGCGCCAGCAGCCAAGAGGGGAGCACCGGGGAGCTGTTTTTT
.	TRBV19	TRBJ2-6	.	CASSRQSGANVLTF	TGTGCCAGTAGTAGACAGTCTGGGGCCAACGTCCTGACTTTC
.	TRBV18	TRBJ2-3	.	CASSYSTDTQYF	TGTGCCAGCTCTTATTCAACAGATACGCAGTATTTT
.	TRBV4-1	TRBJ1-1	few	CASSQERATDMNTEAFF	TGCGCCAGCAGCCAAGAGAGGGCGACAGATATGAACACTGAAGCTTTCTTT
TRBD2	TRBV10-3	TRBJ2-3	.	CAISDQLAGGRDTQYF	TGTGCCATCAGTGACCAACTAGCGGGGGGTCGAGATACGCAGTATTTT
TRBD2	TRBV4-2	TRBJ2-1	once	CASSPGTSGIGWQFF	TGTGCCAGCAGCCCCGGGACTAGCGGGATCGGCTGGCAGTTCTTC
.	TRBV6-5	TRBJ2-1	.	CASSPSGYLHNEQFF	TGTGCCAGCAGCCCATCAGGGTACCTCCACAATGAGCAGTTCTTC
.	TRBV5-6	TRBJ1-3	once	CASSRTPGNTIYF	TGTGCCAGCAGCCGGACCCCTGGAAACACCATATATTTT
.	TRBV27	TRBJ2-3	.	CASSSRHAADTQYF	TGTGCCAGCAGTTCCCGTCATGCGGCAGATACGCAGTATTTT
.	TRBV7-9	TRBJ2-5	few	CASSLAVAEGETQYF	TGTGCCAGCAGCTTAGCCGTGGCAGAGGGAGAGACCCAGTACTTC
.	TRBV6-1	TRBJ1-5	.	CASRGTSNQPQHF	TGTGCCAGCAGAGGGACTTCTAATCAGCCCCAGCATTTT
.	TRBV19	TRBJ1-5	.	CASSLDHQPQHF	TGTGCCAGTAGTTTAGACCATCAGCCCCAGCATTTT
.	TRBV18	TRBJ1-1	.	CASSPPAGGGTEAFF	TGTGCCAGCTCACCACCAGCCGGGGGTGGGACTGAAGCTTTCTTT
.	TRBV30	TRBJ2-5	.	CAWSVMSQTQYF	TGTGCCTGGAGTGTAATGTCCCAGACCCAGTACTTC
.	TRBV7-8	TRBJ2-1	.	CASSLRGDPLSSYNEQFF	TGTGCCAGCAGCTTGAGAGGGGACCCCTTAAGCTCCTACAATGAGCAGTTCTTC
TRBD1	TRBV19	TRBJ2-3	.	CASSVRDRAGDTQYF	TGTGCCAGTAGTGTCCGGGACAGGGCAGGAGATACGCAGTATTTT
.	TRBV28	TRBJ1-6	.	CASSRPFKGTYSPLHF	TGTGCCAGCAGTCGTCCCTTTAAGGGCACTTATTCACCCCTCCACTTT
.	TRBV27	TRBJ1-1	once	CASSKEGWTEAFF	TGTGCCAGCAGTAAGGAGGGGTGGACTGAAGCTTTCTTT
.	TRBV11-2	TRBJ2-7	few	CASSLAGTYEQYF	TGTGCCAGCAGCTTAGCAGGGACCTACGAGCAGTACTTC
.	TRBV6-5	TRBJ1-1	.	CASSDWDQVPEAFF	TGTGCCAGCAGTGACTGGGATCAGGTACCTGAAGCTTTCTTT
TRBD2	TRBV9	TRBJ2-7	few	CASSGTSGAYEQYF	TGTGCCAGCAGCGGGACTAGCGGGGCCTACGAGCAGTACTTC
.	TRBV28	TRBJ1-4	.	CASRRTGHSEGSEKLFF	TGTGCCAGCAGACGGACGGGACACTCTGAGGGAAGTGAAAAACTGTTTTTT
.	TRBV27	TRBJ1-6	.	CASISRYGQGSSPLHF	TGTGCCAGCATTTCACGCTATGGGCAGGGGTCGTCACCCCTCCACTTT
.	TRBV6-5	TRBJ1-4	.	CASSYSGNEKLFF	TGTGCCAGCAGTTACTCCGGTAATGAAAAACTGTTTTTT
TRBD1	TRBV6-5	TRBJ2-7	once	CASRIRGSVSYEQYF	TGTGCCAGCCGTATCAGGGGGAGTGTCTCCTACGAGCAGTACTTC
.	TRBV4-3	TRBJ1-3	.	CASSQRTGNTIYF	TGCGCCAGCAGCCAACGGACTGGAAACACCATATATTTT
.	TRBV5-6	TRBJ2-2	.	CASSPLENTGELFF	TGTGCCAGCAGCCCCCTGGAGAACACCGGGGAGCTGTTTTTT